The 8 T cell receptor beta chains below come from one sample, sequenced in a study of blood T cell repertoires in COVID-19. Produced via immunoSEQ multiplex PCR; TCRdb's table is partial and in-frame only. Of approximately 200,000 clones listed, 70% to 90% are singletons. Material: peripheral blood. Every receptor here comes from a woman aged 25 to 39 with acute or convalescent COVID-19.

This chain links TRBV11-2 with TRBJ2-3; 11 nucleotides agree with TRBD2. Trimming at V came to 4 bases and at J to 5 bases, leaving 8 bases not matched to a gene. The CDR3 totals 16 residues. CDR1 is SGHAT, CDR2 FQNNGV, per germline. CDR3 bases: TGTGCCAGCAGCTCCTTAGCGGGAGGGCCGATAGATACGCAGTATTTT. Its protein product is CASSSLAGGPIDTQYF.

This rearrangement joins TRBV28 to TRBJ1-2; D is unresolved. The V and J ends lost 2 bases and 4 bases respectively, with 11 bases between them. Germline loops: CDR1 MDHEN, CDR2 SYDVKM. The CDR3 consists of 14 residues. The CDR3 protein is CASSLVSSPYGYTF. The CDR3 region has the DNA TGTGCCAGCAGTTTAGTCTCCAGTCCCTATGGCTACACCTTC.

The gene calls are TRBV27 and TRBJ2-5; TRBD2 agrees at 11 bases. V lost 6 bases, J lost 4 bases, and 7 bases stayed unmatched. This CDR3 has 15 residues. Germline-derived CDR1 and CDR2 are MNHEY and SMNVEV (reference sequence). This CDR3 is CASSETSGRGETQYF. As DNA, the CDR3 is TGTGCCAGCAGCGAAACTAGCGGGAGAGGAGAGACCCAGTACTTC.

J is TRBJ2-1 and V is TRBV5-6, with 9 bases aligning to TRBD2. The CDR3 extends over 16 amino acids. In germline, CDR1 is SGHDT, CDR2 YYEEEE. With 0 bases clipped from V and 7 bases from J, the junction kept 8 bases outside the gene matches. In DNA form, the CDR3 reads TGTGCCAGCAGCTTGGGACTGGGTAGCGGGGGTAATGAGCAGTTCTTC. Translated: CASSLGLGSGGNEQFF.

The CDR3: CATESSGANVLTF. The DNA for the CDR3 is TGTGCCACCGAGAGCTCTGGGGCCAACGTCCTGACTTTC. The chain joins TRBV12-3 or TRBV12-4 to TRBJ2-6; D not resolved. The CDR3 has 13 residues. Deletions cut 10 bases from V and 0 bases from J, with 7 bases between.

The chain is built from TRBV2 and TRBJ2-3; 10 nucleotides line up with TRBD2. This CDR3 region has 14 residues. Trimming cost V 7 bases and J 4 bases; bases outside gene matches: 5. In germline, CDR1 is SNHLY, CDR2 FYNNEI. The CDR3 protein is CASKLAGESDTQYF. The CDR3 DNA sequence: TGTGCCAGCAAGCTAGCGGGAGAGTCAGATACGCAGTATTTT.

The chain combines TRBV14 with TRBJ1-4, with 8 bases lining up with TRBD1. This CDR3 spans 13 amino acids. Germline V gene data show CDR1 as SGHDN and CDR2 as FVKESK. V was clipped by 7 bases and J by 6 bases; unmatched bases: 4. CDR3: CASKETGDEKLFF. The CDR3 coding sequence is TGTGCCAGCAAAGAGACAGGGGATGAAAAACTGTTTTTT.

The gene calls are TRBV29-1 and TRBJ2-5, with TRBD2 matching 11 bases. The V segment lost 5 bases and the J segment 4 bases; nucleotides outside the gene matches: 9. From germline, CDR1 is SQVTM and CDR2 ANQGSEA. The CDR3 is 15 residues long. CDR3 region: CSVRGLAGGGETQYF. The CDR3 DNA reads as TGCAGCGTTCGGGGGCTAGCGGGAGGCGGAGAGACCCAGTACTTC.